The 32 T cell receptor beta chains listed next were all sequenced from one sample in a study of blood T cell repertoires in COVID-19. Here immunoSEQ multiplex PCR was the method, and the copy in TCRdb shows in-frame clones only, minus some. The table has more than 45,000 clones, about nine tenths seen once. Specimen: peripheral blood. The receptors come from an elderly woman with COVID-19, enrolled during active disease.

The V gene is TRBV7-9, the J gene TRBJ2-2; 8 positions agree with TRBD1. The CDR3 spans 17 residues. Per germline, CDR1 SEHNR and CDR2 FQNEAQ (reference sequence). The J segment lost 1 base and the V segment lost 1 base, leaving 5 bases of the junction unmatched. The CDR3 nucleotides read TGTGCCAGCAGCTTAGGGCGGACAGGGTTGAACACCGGGGAGCTGTTTTTT. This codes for CASSLGRTGLNTGELFF. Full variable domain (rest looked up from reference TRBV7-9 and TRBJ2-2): DTGVSQNPRHKITKRGQNVTFRCDPISEHNRLYWYRQTLGQGPEFLTYFQNEAQLEKSRLLSDRFSAERPKGSFSTLEIQRTEQGDSAMYLCASSLGRTGLNTGELFFGEGSRLTVL.

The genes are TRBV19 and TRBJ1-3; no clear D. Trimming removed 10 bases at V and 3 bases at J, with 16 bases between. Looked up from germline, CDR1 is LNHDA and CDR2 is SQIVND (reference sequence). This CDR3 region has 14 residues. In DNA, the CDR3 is TGTGCCACCTCGATTGCCGGGGTTGGAAACACCATATATTTT. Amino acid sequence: CATSIAGVGNTIYF.

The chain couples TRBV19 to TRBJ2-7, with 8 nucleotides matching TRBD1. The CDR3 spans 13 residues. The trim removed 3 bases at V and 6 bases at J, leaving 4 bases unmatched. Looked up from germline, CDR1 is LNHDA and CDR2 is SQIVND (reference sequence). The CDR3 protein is CASSIQGAGEQYF. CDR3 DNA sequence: TGTGCCAGTAGTATCCAGGGGGCAGGCGAGCAGTACTTC.

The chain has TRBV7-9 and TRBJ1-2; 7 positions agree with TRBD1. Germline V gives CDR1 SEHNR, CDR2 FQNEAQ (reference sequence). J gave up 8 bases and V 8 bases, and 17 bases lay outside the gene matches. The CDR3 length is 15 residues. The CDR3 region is CASRTSDGQAEGYTF. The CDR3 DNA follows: TGTGCCAGCCGCACCTCCGACGGACAGGCTGAGGGCTACACCTTC.

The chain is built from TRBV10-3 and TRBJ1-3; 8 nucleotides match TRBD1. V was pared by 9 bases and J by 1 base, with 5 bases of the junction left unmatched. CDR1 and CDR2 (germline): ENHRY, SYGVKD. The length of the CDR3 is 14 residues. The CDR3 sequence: CAIGQGRSGNTIYF. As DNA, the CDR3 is TGTGCCATAGGACAGGGTCGGTCTGGAAACACCATATATTTT.

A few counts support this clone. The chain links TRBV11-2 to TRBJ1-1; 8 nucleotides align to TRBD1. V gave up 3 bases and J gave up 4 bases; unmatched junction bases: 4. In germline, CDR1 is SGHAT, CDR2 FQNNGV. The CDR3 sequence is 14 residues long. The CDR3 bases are TGTGCCAGCAGCTTTCGGACAGGGTCCACTGAAGCTTTCTTT. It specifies CASSFRTGSTEAFF.

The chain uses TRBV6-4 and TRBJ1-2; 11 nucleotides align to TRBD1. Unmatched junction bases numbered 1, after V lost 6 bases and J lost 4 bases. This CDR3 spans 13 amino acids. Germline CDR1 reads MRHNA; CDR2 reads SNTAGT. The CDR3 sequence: CASRGTGGYGYTF. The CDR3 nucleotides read TGTGCCAGCAGGGGGACAGGGGGCTATGGCTACACCTTC.

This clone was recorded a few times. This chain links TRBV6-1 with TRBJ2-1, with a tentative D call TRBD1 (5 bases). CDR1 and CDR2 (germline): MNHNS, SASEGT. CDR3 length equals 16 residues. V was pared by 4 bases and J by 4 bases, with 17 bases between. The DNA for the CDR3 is TGTGCCAGCAGTGGGCGGAGAAGGGGTTCGTACAATGAGCAGTTCTTC. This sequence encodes CASSGRRRGSYNEQFF.

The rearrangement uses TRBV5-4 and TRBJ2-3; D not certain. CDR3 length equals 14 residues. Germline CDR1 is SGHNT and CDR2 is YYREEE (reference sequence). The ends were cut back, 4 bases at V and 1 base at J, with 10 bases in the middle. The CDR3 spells CASSPKTGTDTQYF. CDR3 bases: TGTGCCAGCAGCCCTAAGACTGGCACAGATACGCAGTATTTT.

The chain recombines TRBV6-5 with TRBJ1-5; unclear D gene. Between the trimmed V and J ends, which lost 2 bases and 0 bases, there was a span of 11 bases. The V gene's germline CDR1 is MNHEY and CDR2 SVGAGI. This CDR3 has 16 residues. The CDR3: CASSYEGWGSNQPQHF. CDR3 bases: TGTGCCAGCAGTTACGAGGGTTGGGGTAGCAATCAGCCCCAGCATTTT.

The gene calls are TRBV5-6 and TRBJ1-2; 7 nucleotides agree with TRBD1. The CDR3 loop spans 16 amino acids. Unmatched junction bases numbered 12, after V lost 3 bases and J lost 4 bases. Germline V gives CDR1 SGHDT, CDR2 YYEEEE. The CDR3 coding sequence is TGTGCCAGCAGCTCGACCTGGACAGGTGACAGCTATGGCTACACCTTC. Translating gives CASSSTWTGDSYGYTF.

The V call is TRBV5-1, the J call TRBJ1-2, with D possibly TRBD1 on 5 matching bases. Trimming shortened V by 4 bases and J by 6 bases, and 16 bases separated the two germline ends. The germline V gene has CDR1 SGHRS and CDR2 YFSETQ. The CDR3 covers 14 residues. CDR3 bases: TGCGCCAGCAGCCCCCGGGGGGGTGTCGATGGCTACACCTTC. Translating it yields CASSPRGGVDGYTF.

The CDR3 sequence is CASSSRSTSGGDTQYF. The CDR3 region has the DNA TGTGCCAGCAGCTCCCGGTCGACTAGCGGGGGGGATACGCAGTATTTT. This chain links TRBV7-8 with TRBJ2-3, with 13 bases that match TRBD2. V shed 4 bases, J shed 6 bases, and the junction held 7 bases outside the gene matches. The CDR3 loop spans 16 amino acids. The germline V gene has CDR1 SGHVS and CDR2 FQNEAQ.

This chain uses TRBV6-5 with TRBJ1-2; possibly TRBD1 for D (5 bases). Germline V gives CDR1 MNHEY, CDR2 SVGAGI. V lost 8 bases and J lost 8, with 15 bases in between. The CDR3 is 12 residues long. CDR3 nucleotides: TGTGCCAGCTGGGGGAGGGTGTCGGGCTACACCTTC. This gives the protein CASWGRVSGYTF.

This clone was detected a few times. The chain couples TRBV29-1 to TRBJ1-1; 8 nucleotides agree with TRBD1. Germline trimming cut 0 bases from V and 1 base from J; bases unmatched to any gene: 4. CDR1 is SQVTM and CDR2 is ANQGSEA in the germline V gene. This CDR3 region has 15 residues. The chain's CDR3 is CSVEDLRGRNTEAFF. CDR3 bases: TGCAGCGTTGAAGATCTCAGGGGGCGGAACACTGAAGCTTTCTTT.

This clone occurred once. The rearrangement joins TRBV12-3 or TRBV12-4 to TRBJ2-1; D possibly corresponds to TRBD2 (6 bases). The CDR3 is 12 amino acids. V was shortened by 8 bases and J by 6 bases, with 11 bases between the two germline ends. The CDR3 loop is CASGTWGNEQFF. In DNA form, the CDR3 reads TGTGCCAGCGGGACTTGGGGCAATGAGCAGTTCTTC.

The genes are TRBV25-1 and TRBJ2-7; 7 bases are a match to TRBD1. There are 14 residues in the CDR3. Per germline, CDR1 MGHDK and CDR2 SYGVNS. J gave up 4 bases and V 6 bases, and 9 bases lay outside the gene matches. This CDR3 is CASSKEGAVYEQYF. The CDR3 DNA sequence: TGTGCCAGCAGCAAAGAGGGGGCCGTGTACGAGCAGTACTTC.

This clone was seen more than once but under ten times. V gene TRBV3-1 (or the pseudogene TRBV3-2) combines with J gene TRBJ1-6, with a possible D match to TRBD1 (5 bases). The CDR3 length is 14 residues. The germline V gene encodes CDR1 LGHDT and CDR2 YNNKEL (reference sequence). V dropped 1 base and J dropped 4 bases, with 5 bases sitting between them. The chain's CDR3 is CASSQGQYNSPLHF. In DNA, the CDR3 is TGTGCCAGCAGCCAAGGACAGTATAATTCACCCCTCCACTTT.

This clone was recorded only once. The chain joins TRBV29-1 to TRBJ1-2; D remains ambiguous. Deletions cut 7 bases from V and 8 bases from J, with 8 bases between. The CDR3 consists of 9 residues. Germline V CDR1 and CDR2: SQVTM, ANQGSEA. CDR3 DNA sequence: TGCAGCGAGACTAGGGGCTACACCTTC. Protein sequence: CSETRGYTF.

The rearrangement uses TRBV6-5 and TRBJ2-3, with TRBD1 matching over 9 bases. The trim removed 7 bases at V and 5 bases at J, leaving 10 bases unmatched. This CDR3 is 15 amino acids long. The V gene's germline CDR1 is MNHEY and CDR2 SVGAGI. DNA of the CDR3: TGTGCCAGCAAGGCTCTACAGGGGGCAGGAGATACGCAGTATTTT. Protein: CASKALQGAGDTQYF.

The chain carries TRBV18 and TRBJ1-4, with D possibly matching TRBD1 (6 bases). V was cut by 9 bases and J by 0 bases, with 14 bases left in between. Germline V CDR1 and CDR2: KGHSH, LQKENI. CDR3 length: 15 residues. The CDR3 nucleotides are TGTGCCAGTTCAGGGGCCCTTGCAACTAATGAAAAACTGTTTTTT. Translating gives CASSGALATNEKLFF.

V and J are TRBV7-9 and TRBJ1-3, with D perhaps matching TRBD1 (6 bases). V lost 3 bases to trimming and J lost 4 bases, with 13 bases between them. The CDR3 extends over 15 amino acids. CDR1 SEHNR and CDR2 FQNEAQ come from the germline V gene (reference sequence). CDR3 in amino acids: CASSLNRDRGNTIYF. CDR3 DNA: TGTGCCAGCAGCTTGAACAGGGATAGAGGAAACACCATATATTTT.

The CDR3 coding sequence is TGTGCCAGCAGCTTAATGGGGGGTAATCAGCCCCAGCATTTT. It encodes CASSLMGGNQPQHF. V and J are TRBV7-9 and TRBJ1-5; possibly TRBD1 for D (5 bases). The CDR3 has 14 amino acids. CDR1 and CDR2 from the germline V gene are SEHNR and FQNEAQ (reference sequence). With 2 bases removed from V and 4 bases from J, the gap between germline ends came to 9 bases.

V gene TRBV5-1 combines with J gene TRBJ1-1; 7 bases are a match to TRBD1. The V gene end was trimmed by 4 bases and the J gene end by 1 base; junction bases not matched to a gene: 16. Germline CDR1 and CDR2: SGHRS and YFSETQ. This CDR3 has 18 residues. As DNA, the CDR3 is TGCGCCAGCAGCGGGTCCGGGACAGCTTCTCCTTCGAACACTGAAGCTTTCTTT. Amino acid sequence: CASSGSGTASPSNTEAFF. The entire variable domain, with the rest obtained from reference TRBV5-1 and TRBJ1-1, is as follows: KAGVTQTPRYLIKTRGQQVTLSCSPISGHRSVSWYQQTPGQGLQFLFEYFSETQRNKGNFPGRFSGRQFSNSRSEMNVSTLELGDSALYLCASSGSGTASPSNTEAFFGQGTRLTVV.

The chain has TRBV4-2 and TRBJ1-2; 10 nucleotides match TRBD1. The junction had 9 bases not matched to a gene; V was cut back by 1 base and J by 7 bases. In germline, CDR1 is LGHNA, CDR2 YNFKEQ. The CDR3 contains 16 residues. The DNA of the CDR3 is TGTGCCAGCAGCCAAGGGGCTACTCGGACAGGGGGTGGCTACACCTTC. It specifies CASSQGATRTGGGYTF.

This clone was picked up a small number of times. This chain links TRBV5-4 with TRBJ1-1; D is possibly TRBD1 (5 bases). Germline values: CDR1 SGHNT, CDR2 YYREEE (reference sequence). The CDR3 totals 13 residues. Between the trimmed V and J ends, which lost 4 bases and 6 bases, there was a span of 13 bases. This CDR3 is CASSQGVSAEAFF. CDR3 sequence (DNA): TGTGCCAGCAGCCAAGGGGTTTCCGCTGAAGCTTTCTTT.

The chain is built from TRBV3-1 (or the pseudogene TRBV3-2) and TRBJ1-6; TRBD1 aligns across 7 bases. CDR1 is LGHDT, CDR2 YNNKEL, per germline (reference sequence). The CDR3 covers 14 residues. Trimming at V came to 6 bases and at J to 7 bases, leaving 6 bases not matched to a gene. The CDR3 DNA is TGTGCCAGCAGACAACAGGGGTCGAATTCACCCCTCCACTTT. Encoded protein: CASRQQGSNSPLHF.

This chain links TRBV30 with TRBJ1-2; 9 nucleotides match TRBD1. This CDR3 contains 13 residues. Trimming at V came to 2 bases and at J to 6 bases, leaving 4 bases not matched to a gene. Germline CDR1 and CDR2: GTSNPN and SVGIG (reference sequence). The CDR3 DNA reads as TGTGCCTGGAGTTGGGACAGGGTTGATGGCTACACCTTC. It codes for CAWSWDRVDGYTF.

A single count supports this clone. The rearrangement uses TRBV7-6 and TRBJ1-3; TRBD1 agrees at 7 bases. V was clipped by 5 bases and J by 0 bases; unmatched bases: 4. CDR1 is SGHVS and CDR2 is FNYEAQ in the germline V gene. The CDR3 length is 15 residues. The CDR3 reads CASSPRQGSGNTIYF. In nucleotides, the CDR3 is TGTGCCAGCAGCCCTCGACAGGGCTCTGGAAACACCATATATTTT.

The CDR3 loop is CASSPDRVPEKLFF. CDR3 nucleotides: TGTGCCAGCTCACCGGACAGGGTCCCTGAAAAACTGTTTTTT. The chain recombines TRBV18 with TRBJ1-4, with 8 bases matching TRBD1. Trimming at V came to 3 bases and at J to 7 bases, leaving 4 bases not matched to a gene. Per the germline V gene, CDR1 is KGHSH and CDR2 is LQKENI. The CDR3 runs to 14 residues.

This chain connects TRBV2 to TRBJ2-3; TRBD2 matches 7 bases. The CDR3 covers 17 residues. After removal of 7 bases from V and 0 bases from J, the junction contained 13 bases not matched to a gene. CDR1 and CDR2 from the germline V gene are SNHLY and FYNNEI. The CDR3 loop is CASIMAGDPYSTDTQYF. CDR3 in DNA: TGTGCCAGCATCATGGCGGGGGACCCTTATAGCACAGATACGCAGTATTTT.

CDR3 DNA sequence: TGTGCCAGCAGTTCCTCACTTTTAGGGCGGCGGGGGTCCTACAATGAGCAGTTCTTC. Protein product: CASSSSLLGRRGSYNEQFF. This chain joins TRBV28 and TRBJ2-1; 7 bases are a match to TRBD2. With 4 bases clipped from V and 1 base from J, the junction kept 16 bases outside the gene matches. This CDR3 has 19 amino acids. Germline V CDR1 and CDR2: MDHEN, SYDVKM.